One and the same sample provided the 20 T cell receptor beta chains below, sequenced in a study of monozygotic twins with inflammatory bowel disease. With the 5' RACE reads reprocessed, TCRdb shows one record per CDR3 protein and no DNA. The sample has some 440,000 distinct CDR3 sequences. Material for sequencing was blood. Every receptor here comes from a human donor with ulcerative colitis or Crohn's disease, or a healthy co-twin of an affected twin (not recorded which).

The genes are TRBV7-9 and TRBJ2-2; there is no DNA to check the TCRdb D call of TRBD1. The CDR3 covers 15 residues. Germline V gene sequence: CDR1 SEHNR, CDR2 FQNEAQ (reference sequence). The CDR3 protein is CASSLRQGATGELFF.

V usage is TRBV29-1 and J usage is TRBJ1-1; the D gene TCRdb calls, TRBD1, cannot be checked with no DNA. There are 13 residues in the CDR3. CDR1 and CDR2 (germline): SQVTM, ANQGSEA. This chain's CDR3 is CSVERGRNTEAFF.

The chain uses TRBV20-1 and TRBJ2-1; TCRdb's assignment of TRBD1 cannot be checked, as there is no DNA. The germline V gene has CDR1 DFQATT and CDR2 SNEGSKA (reference sequence). The CDR3 covers 14 residues. The CDR3 protein is CSARGPGLGYEQFF.

This chain uses TRBV12-3 or TRBV12-4 with TRBJ2-7; TCRdb proposes TRBD2, but this gene call is untestable without DNA. This CDR3 is built from 16 residues. CDR3 residues: CASRTRLAVSSYEQYF.

The chain recombines TRBV19 with TRBJ2-6; TCRdb's D call, TRBD2, is unchecked because there is no DNA. CDR3 size: 14 residues. Per the germline V gene, CDR1 is LNHDA and CDR2 is SQIVND (reference sequence). The CDR3 spells CASWRGAGANVLTF.

This sequence joins TRBV7-9 and TRBJ2-7. Germline CDR1 is SEHNR and CDR2 is FQNEAQ (reference sequence). The CDR3 has 14 residues. The CDR3 here is CASSLDGGFYEQYF. The full variable domain, in which reference TRBV7-9 and TRBJ2-7 provide the parts outside the CDR3, is DTGVSQNPRHKITKRGQNVTFRCDPISEHNRLYWYRQTLGQGPEFLTYFQNEAQLEKSRLLSDRFSAERPKGSFSTLEIQRTEQGDSAMYLCASSLDGGFYEQYFGPGTRLTVT.

J is TRBJ1-1 and V is TRBV18. This CDR3 region has 14 residues. The germline gives CDR1 KGHSH, CDR2 LQKENI. Here the CDR3 reads CASSPRAENTEAFF.

The chain combines TRBV7-9 with TRBJ2-3; TCRdb's D call of TRBD2 is untestable without DNA. Germline V gene lookup returns CDR1 SEHNR and CDR2 FQNEAQ (reference sequence). CDR3 size: 15 residues. The CDR3 region is CASSSLAGLADTQYF.

J is TRBJ1-1 and V is TRBV18. The CDR3 contains 13 residues. Germline CDR1 and CDR2: KGHSH and LQKENI. The CDR3 reads CASSPERNTEAFF.

This chain uses TRBV20-1 with TRBJ1-1. The CDR3 is 13 residues long. Germline V gene lookup returns CDR1 DFQATT and CDR2 SNEGSKA (reference sequence). CDR3 sequence reads: CSARGLALAEAFF.

V gene TRBV28 combines with J gene TRBJ1-2; TCRdb's D gene call, TRBD1, goes unchecked for lack of DNA. This CDR3 region has 14 residues. The germline CDR1 and CDR2 sequences are MDHEN and SYDVKM. This CDR3 is CASSFIQGYYGYTF.

The rearrangement links TRBV6-1 to TRBJ1-1; TCRdb selects TRBD1, and the lack of DNA leaves this call unchecked. This CDR3 spans 13 amino acids. Germline CDR1 reads MNHNS; CDR2 reads SASEGT. CDR3 protein: CASSEGVGAEAFF.

The chain is built from TRBV11-1 and TRBJ2-3; TCRdb indicates TRBD1, and absent DNA this call remains unverified. This CDR3 is built from 18 residues. Germline CDR1 is SGHAT and CDR2 is FQDESV (reference sequence). CDR3 protein: CASSHSRTGTGSTDTQYF. The full variable domain, with the rest looked up from reference TRBV11-1 and TRBJ2-3, is EAEVAQSPRYKITEKSQAVAFWCDPISGHATLYWYRQILGQGPELLVQFQDESVVDDSQLPKDRFSAERLKGVDSTLKIQPAELGDSAMYLCASSHSRTGTGSTDTQYFGPGTRLTVL.

This chain connects TRBV12-3 or TRBV12-4 to TRBJ2-1. This CDR3 comprises 15 residues. This CDR3 reads CASSLAPDSYNEQFF.

The V and J genes are TRBV7-2 and TRBJ2-7. CDR1 and CDR2 (germline): SGHTA, FQGNSA. The CDR3 has 13 residues. Here the CDR3 reads CASSLASRYEQYF.

This chain links TRBV6-5 with TRBJ2-6; TCRdb selects TRBD2, and the lack of DNA leaves this call unchecked. Germline-derived CDR1 and CDR2 are MNHEY and SVGAGI. This CDR3 is 18 amino acids long. The CDR3 is CASSYSWRAISGANVLTF.

This sequence joins TRBV18 and TRBJ1-2. The CDR3 loop spans 15 amino acids. CDR1 and CDR2 (germline): KGHSH, LQKENI. CDR3 sequence reads: CASSPPLNRFYGYTF.

The genes are TRBV10-3 and TRBJ2-1; TCRdb's D gene call, TRBD1, goes unchecked for lack of DNA. Germline V gives CDR1 ENHRY, CDR2 SYGVKD. The CDR3 is 14 amino acids. CDR3 protein: CAIRSDRGNNEQFF.

The chain links TRBV7-9 to TRBJ2-1; there is no DNA to check the TCRdb D call of TRBD1. Germline V gene sequence: CDR1 SEHNR, CDR2 FQNEAQ (reference sequence). The CDR3 consists of 15 residues. The CDR3 region is CASTLQGSSYNEPFF.

This rearrangement joins TRBV7-9 to TRBJ1-1; the D call from TCRdb, TRBD1, cannot be confirmed without DNA. The CDR3 is 15 amino acids. The germline V gene encodes CDR1 SEHNR and CDR2 FQNEAQ (reference sequence). The CDR3 here is CASSPSRDRGTEAFF.